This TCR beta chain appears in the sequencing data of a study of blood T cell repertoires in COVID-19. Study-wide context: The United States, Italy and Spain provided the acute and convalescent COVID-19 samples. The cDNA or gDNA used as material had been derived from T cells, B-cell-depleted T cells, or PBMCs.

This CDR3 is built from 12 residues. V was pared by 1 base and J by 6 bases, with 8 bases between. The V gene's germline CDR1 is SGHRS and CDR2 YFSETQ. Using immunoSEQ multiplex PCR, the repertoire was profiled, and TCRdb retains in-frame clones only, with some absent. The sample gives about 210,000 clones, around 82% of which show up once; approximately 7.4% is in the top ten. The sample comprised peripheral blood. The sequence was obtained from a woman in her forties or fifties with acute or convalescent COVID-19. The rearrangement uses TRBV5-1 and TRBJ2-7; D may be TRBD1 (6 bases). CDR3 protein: CASSLFRGEQYF. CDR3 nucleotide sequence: TGCGCCAGCAGCTTGTTCAGGGGCGAGCAGTACTTC. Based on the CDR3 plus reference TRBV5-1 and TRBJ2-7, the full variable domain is KAGVTQTPRYLIKTRGQQVTLSCSPISGHRSVSWYQQTPGQGLQFLFEYFSETQRNKGNFPGRFSGRQFSNSRSEMNVSTLELGDSALYLCASSLFRGEQYFGPGTRLTVT.